Listed below are T cell receptor beta chains from one sample, sequenced in a study of blood T cell repertoires in COVID-19. The repertoire was sequenced with immunoSEQ multiplex PCR; TCRdb's copy has only in-frame clones and lacks some. The sample shows around 250,000 clones, 80% to 90% of them seen only once. The sequenced material came from PBMCs or T cells enriched from blood (not recorded which). The receptors here all came from a woman in her forties or fifties who had recovered from COVID-19. Each CDR3 is given with its conserved first and last residue. A D gene is named only where the DNA matches it firmly. Size is stated for part of the rows, as once, few or many counts, or as a class when the clone is expanded.

J,V,D,size,DNA,CDR3
TRBJ1-4,TRBV4-1,-,-,TGCGCCAGCAGCCTCCCCGGGGTTATAGCAACTAATGAAAAACTGTTTTTT,CASSLPGVIATNEKLFF
TRBJ2-1,TRBV5-6,-,-,TGTGCCAGCAGCTGGGGGGTAGTTTCCGATAACAATGAGCAGTTCTTC,CASSWGVVSDNNEQFF
TRBJ1-5,TRBV2,-,-,TGTGCCAGCAGTGGGAGGGGTAATCAGCCCCAGCATTTT,CASSGRGNQPQHF
TRBJ1-5,TRBV4-1,-,-,TGCGCCAGCAGCCCCATGCCGGGGGTGGCTCAGCCCCAGCATTTT,CASSPMPGVAQPQHF
TRBJ2-1,TRBV12-1,-,-,TGTGCCAGCAGCTTTGTAGGTAGCGGGAGGGTGGATGAGCAGTTCTTC,CASSFVGSGRVDEQFF
TRBJ1-6,TRBV28,-,few,TGTGCCAGCAGTTTATCGGCCCCGGGGGATTCACCCCTCCACTTT,CASSLSAPGDSPLHF
TRBJ2-3,TRBV12-3/TRBV12-4,-,once,TGTGCCAGCAGTCCGTATCTAGATACGCAGTATTTT,CASSPYLDTQYF
TRBJ1-5,TRBV28,-,-,TGTGCCAGCAGCTTACCCAGCGACAATCAGCCCCAGCATTTT,CASSLPSDNQPQHF
TRBJ2-5,TRBV19,-,-,TGTGCCAGTAGTCCCGGGAGTCAAGAGACCCAGTACTTC,CASSPGSQETQYF
TRBJ2-7,TRBV23-1,-,-,TGCGCCAGCAGTCGTTCGGGAAGCTCCTACGAGCAGTACTTC,CASSRSGSSYEQYF
TRBJ2-1,TRBV30,-,-,TGTGCCTGGAAAACGAAGACTCACTACAATGAGCAGTTCTTC,CAWKTKTHYNEQFF
TRBJ2-1,TRBV10-2,TRBD2,-,TGCGCCAGCAGTCCTGAACAAAATGGACTAGCGGCGGACAATGAGCAGTTCTTC,CASSPEQNGLAADNEQFF
TRBJ1-5,TRBV6-5,TRBD1,-,TGTGCCAGCAGTCCTCGGGACAGCCGAAATCAGCCCCAGCATTTT,CASSPRDSRNQPQHF
TRBJ2-7,TRBV5-1,TRBD1,-,TGCGCCAGCAGCATCGGACAGGGGGCGGGCGGCGAGCAGTACTTC,CASSIGQGAGGEQYF
TRBJ1-4,TRBV11-2,TRBD1,-,TGTGCCAGCAGCTTTGAACAGGGGCGGGCTGAAAAACTGTTTTTT,CASSFEQGRAEKLFF
TRBJ2-1,TRBV27,TRBD2,-,TGTGCCAGCAGTTTAAGGGTGACTAGCGGGGACAATGAGCAGTTCTTC,CASSLRVTSGDNEQFF
TRBJ2-7,TRBV28,-,few,TGTGCCAGCAGTTCGTATGACAACTACGAGCAGTACTTC,CASSSYDNYEQYF
TRBJ1-1,TRBV3-1/TRBV3-2,-,-,TGTGCCAGCAGCCTTTATCGGGGGGTGGGTACTGAAGCTTTCTTT,CASSLYRGVGTEAFF
TRBJ2-2,TRBV5-1,TRBD2,-,TGCGCCAGCAGCTCCGGTGGCGGGAGTGGCACCGGGGAGCTGTTTTTT,CASSSGGGSGTGELFF
TRBJ1-2,TRBV28,TRBD1,-,TGTGCCAGCAGTTTAGGACAGGGGCTTCGTGGCTACACCTTC,CASSLGQGLRGYTF
TRBJ2-7,TRBV11-3,TRBD2,-,TGTGCCAGCAGCTTAGTAGCGGGCTCCGAGCAGTACTTC,CASSLVAGSEQYF
TRBJ2-3,TRBV5-1,-,-,TGCGCCAGCAGCTGGTGGGGGGAGCGGACAGATACGCAGTATTTT,CASSWWGERTDTQYF
TRBJ2-7,TRBV28,TRBD1,-,TGTGCCAGCAGTTGGGTGCCCCGACAGGGGACCTACGAGCAGTACTTC,CASSWVPRQGTYEQYF
TRBJ2-7,TRBV5-4,TRBD2,-,TGTGCCAGCAGCTTGGGGGAGCGGGATCCCGGCGAGCAGTACTTC,CASSLGERDPGEQYF
TRBJ1-1,TRBV3-1/TRBV3-2,TRBD1,-,TGTGCCAGCAGCCGTCACGGGACAGGGGGCACTGAAGCTTTCTTT,CASSRHGTGGTEAFF
TRBJ2-7,TRBV4-2,TRBD2,-,TGTGCCAGCAGCCAAACCACTAGCGGGACATCTCCCGGGCAGTACTTC,CASSQTTSGTSPGQYF
TRBJ2-6,TRBV15,-,-,TGTGCCACCAGCAGAGCTTCGTCTGGGGCCAACGTCCTGACTTTC,CATSRASSGANVLTF
TRBJ2-3,TRBV29-1,-,-,TGCAGCGTTGAAGACGGACTTAGCACAGATACGCAGTATTTT,CSVEDGLSTDTQYF
TRBJ1-2,TRBV20-1,-,-,TGCAGTGCTAGTGGAGCTAACTATGGCTACACCTTC,CSASGANYGYTF
TRBJ1-2,TRBV28,-,-,TGTGCCAGCAGTTCAGGGAACTATGGCTACACCTTC,CASSSGNYGYTF
TRBJ2-1,TRBV27,-,-,TGTGCCAGCAGTTTGAGCCGTCACAATGAGCAGTTCTTC,CASSLSRHNEQFF
TRBJ2-3,TRBV2,TRBD2,-,TGTGCCAGCAGTAGACCGGGACTAGCGGGAGGTGATACGCAGTATTTT,CASSRPGLAGGDTQYF
TRBJ2-2,TRBV28,TRBD1,-,TGTGCCAGCAGCTACAGGGGGCTGGGGACCGGGGAGCTGTTTTTT,CASSYRGLGTGELFF
TRBJ2-1,TRBV11-3,TRBD2,-,TGTGCCAGCAGCTTAGATTGGGGCGGGAGGGCCGGTGAGCAGTTCTTC,CASSLDWGGRAGEQFF
TRBJ2-1,TRBV7-9,TRBD2,-,TGTGCCAGCAGCTTAAGGTACCTAGCGGGAGCGTCCTACAATGAGCAGTTCTTC,CASSLRYLAGASYNEQFF
TRBJ2-7,TRBV10-1,TRBD2,-,TGCGCCAGCAGTGAGTCCCCCGGACTAGACTTCTACGAGCAGTACTTC,CASSESPGLDFYEQYF
TRBJ1-3,TRBV2,TRBD1,-,TGTGCCAGCAGCCGGACAGGGGCCGGAAACACCATATATTTT,CASSRTGAGNTIYF
TRBJ2-1,TRBV18,TRBD2,-,TGTGCCAGCTCACCAGACATAGCGGGAGCCACCTACAATGAGCAGTTCTTC,CASSPDIAGATYNEQFF
TRBJ1-1,TRBV28,-,few,TGTGCCAGCAGTTTATGGTGGGGGCGGAACACTGAAGCTTTCTTT,CASSLWWGRNTEAFF
TRBJ1-5,TRBV20-1,-,-,TGCAGTGCTAGTGGACAGAATCAGCCCCAGCATTTT,CSASGQNQPQHF
TRBJ2-1,TRBV4-1,TRBD2,-,TGCGCCAGCAGCTCGTGGACTAGCGGGACCTACAATGAGCAGTTCTTC,CASSSWTSGTYNEQFF